The source of this TCR beta chain is a study of molecular identifiers for immune sequencing clone quantification. Study-wide background: Naive CD8 cell RNA, from approximately 20,000 or 100,000 cells, was split five ways in replicates, with four sequenced. Points from the study as a whole: Whereas clones above 20 RNA copies held under 1% of naive-cell molecules, they held over 98% of effector molecules. Investigators reportedly could detect spiked Jurkat TCR RNA from one cell among approximately 1.1 million naive cells.

The CDR3 runs 15 residues. CDR1 is SGHDT and CDR2 is YYEEEE in the germline V gene. Libraries of bulk TCR were made by previously described methods (with listed TCR primers). TCRdb reprocessed the PCR reads via MiXCR and lists one record per CDR3 protein. The sample lists about 510,000 distinct CDR3 sequences, under 30% occurring once. As regards this clonotype: Its target is not known. A much larger clonotype is one base distant, so this may be a read error.

The chain combines TRBV5-6 with TRBJ2-3, with 10 bases identical to TRBD2. This receptor was identified in a human donor in good health. Some libraries in this study had Jurkat cell RNA spiked in. Sequencing used naive CD8+ T cells from blood, with Jurkat cell RNA spiked in. Subset in this sample: FACS-sorted CD8+CD4-CCR7+CD45RA+ naive T cells. The CDR3 loop reads CASNLPTSGTDTQYF. In DNA, the CDR3 is TGTGCCAGCAACTTGCCGACTAGCGGGACAGATACGCAGTATTTT.